The rows below give T cell receptor beta chains drawn from one sample of a study of T cell repertoires in cytomegalovirus infection. Their antigens remain unidentified. TCRdb independently ran MiXCR on the reads; one entry per CDR3 protein. The data show around 750,000 distinct CDR3 sequences, 30% to 35% seen once. Sequencing was performed on cultured CD8+ T cells from PBMCs, taken from culture after CMV antigen stimulation. The receptors were gathered from a human donor in good health (CMV status not recorded). Some clones in this sample may be carry-over from other donors' samples. Each CDR3 is given with its conserved first and last residue. The D gene is left open where the match is weak. The listing skips clone size in some rows; elsewhere it reads once, few, many or a size class.

CASSIGPPDLKGEKLFF | TGTGCCAGTAGTATAGGTCCCCCGGACCTCAAGGGCGAAAAACTGTTTTTT | TRBV19 | NA | NA | TRBJ1-4 | 17
CASIPKGGSTDTQYF | TGTGCCAGCATTCCGAAGGGGGGAAGCACAGATACGCAGTATTTT | TRBV27 | NA | few | TRBJ2-3 | 15
CANIGTGAYEQYF | TGTGCCAACATCGGGACAGGGGCCTACGAGCAGTACTTC | TRBV27 | TRBD1 | NA | TRBJ2-7 | 13
CASSTLPGELFF | TGTGCCAGCAGCACCCTCCCTGGGGAACTGTTTTTT | TRBV7-8 | NA | NA | TRBJ1-4 | 12
CSARTGRDLFF | TGCAGTGCTCGGACAGGGAGGGATCTGTTTTTT | TRBV20-1 | TRBD1 | NA | TRBJ1-4 | 11
CASSWGQTNTEAFF | TGTGCCAGCAGTTGGGGACAGACGAACACTGAAGCTTTCTTT | TRBV6-5 | TRBD1 | many | TRBJ1-1 | 14
CAISLLGGELFF | TGTGCCATTTCTCTCCTGGGGGGGGAGCTGTTTTTT | TRBV19 | NA | NA | TRBJ2-2 | 12
CTSSLGAAPTQYF | TGTACCAGCAGCTTGGGGGCGGCCCCAACCCAGTACTTC | TRBV5-6 | NA | NA | TRBJ2-5 | 13
CASTMGGPWGNEQFF | TGTGCCAGCACCATGGGGGGACCATGGGGCAATGAGCAGTTCTTC | TRBV12-3/TRBV12-4 | NA | few | TRBJ2-1 | 15
CASRSKDAEGYTF | TGTGCCAGCAGGTCTAAGGACGCAGAGGGCTACACCTTC | TRBV5-4 | NA | NA | TRBJ1-2 | 13
CASSQFGTGEGYTF | TGCGCCAGCAGCCAGTTCGGAACAGGGGAAGGCTACACCTTC | TRBV4-1 | TRBD1 | few | TRBJ1-2 | 14
CATSRVPGVRDEQFF | TGTGCCACCAGCAGAGTTCCGGGGGTCCGGGATGAGCAGTTCTTC | TRBV15 | NA | NA | TRBJ2-1 | 15
CSVELLREAHYGYTF | TGCAGCGTTGAATTGCTCAGGGAAGCGCACTATGGCTACACCTTC | TRBV29-1 | NA | NA | TRBJ1-2 | 15
CAIKESSSYNEQFF | TGTGCCATTAAGGAGAGTAGCTCGTACAATGAGCAGTTCTTC | TRBV10-3 | NA | few | TRBJ2-1 | 14
CASSSMGGRGNQPQHF | TGTGCCAGCAGCAGCATGGGGGGACGGGGCAATCAGCCCCAGCATTTT | TRBV7-8 | NA | few | TRBJ1-5 | 16